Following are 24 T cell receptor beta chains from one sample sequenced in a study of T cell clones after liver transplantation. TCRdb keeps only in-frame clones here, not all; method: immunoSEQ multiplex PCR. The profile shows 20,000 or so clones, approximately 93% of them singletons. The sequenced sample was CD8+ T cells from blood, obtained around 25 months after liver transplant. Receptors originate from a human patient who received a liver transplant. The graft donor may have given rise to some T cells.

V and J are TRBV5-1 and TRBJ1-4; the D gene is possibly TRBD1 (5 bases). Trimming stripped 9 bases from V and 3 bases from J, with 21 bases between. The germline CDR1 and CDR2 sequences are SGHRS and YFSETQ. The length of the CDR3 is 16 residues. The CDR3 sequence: CATKVGRGASNEKLFF. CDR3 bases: TGCGCCACCAAAGTGGGGAGGGGCGCCTCTAATGAAAAACTGTTTTTT.

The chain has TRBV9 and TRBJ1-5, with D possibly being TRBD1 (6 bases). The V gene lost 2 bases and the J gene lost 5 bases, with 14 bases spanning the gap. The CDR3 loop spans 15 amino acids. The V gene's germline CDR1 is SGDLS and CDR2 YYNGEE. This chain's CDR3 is CASSVGGRVDQPQHF. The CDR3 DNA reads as TGTGCCAGCAGCGTTGGGGGGCGCGTCGATCAGCCCCAGCATTTT.

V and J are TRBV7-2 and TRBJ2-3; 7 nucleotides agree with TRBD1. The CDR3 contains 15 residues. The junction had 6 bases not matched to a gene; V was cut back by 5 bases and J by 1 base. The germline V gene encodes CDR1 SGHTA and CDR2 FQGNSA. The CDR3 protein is CASSPRDSRTDTQYF. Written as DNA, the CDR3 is TGTGCCAGCAGCCCCCGGGACAGTCGCACAGATACGCAGTATTTT.

CDR3 in DNA: TGTGCCAGCAGCGATACGGGACAATATAGCAATCAGCCCCAGCATTTT. It yields the protein CASSDTGQYSNQPQHF. The chain uses TRBV7-2 and TRBJ1-5, with D perhaps matching TRBD1 (6 bases). CDR3 length equals 16 residues. Germline V gene data show CDR1 as SGHTA and CDR2 as FQGNSA. V was shortened by 5 bases and J by 0 bases, with 14 bases between the two germline ends.

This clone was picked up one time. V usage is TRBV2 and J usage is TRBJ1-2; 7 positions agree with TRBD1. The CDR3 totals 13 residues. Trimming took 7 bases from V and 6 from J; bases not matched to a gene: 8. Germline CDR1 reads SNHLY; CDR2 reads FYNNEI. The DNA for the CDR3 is TGTGCCAGCACCGGGACAGCCGGACATGGCTACACCTTC. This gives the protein CASTGTAGHGYTF.

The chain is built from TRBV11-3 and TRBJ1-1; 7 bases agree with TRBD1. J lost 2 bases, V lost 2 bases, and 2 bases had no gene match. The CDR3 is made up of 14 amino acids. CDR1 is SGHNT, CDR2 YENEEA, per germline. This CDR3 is CASSLNRGNTEAFF. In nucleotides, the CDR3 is TGTGCCAGCAGCTTAAACAGGGGAAACACTGAAGCTTTCTTT.

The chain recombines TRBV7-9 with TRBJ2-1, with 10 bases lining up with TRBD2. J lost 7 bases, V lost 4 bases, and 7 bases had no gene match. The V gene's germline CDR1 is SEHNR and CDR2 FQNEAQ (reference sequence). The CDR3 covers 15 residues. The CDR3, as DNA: TGTGCCAGCAGCTCAGCGGGAGGGCGATATAATGAGCAGTTCTTC. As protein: CASSSAGGRYNEQFF.

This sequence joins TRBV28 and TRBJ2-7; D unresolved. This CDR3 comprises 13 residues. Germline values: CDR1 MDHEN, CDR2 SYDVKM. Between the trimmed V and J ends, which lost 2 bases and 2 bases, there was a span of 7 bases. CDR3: CASSLANPYEQYF. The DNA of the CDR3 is TGTGCCAGCAGTTTAGCAAATCCCTACGAGCAGTACTTC. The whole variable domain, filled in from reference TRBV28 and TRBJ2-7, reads DVKVTQSSRYLVKRTGEKVFLECVQDMDHENMFWYRQDPGLGLRLIYFSYDVKMKEKGDIPEGYSVSREKKERFSLILESASTNQTSMYLCASSLANPYEQYFGPGTRLTVT.

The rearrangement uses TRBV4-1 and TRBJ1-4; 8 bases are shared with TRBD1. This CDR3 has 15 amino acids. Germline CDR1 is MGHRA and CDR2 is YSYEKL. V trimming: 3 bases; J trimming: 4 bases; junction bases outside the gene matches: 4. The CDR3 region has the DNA TGCGCCAGCAGCCACCGGACAGGGAATAATGAAAAACTGTTTTTT. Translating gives CASSHRTGNNEKLFF.

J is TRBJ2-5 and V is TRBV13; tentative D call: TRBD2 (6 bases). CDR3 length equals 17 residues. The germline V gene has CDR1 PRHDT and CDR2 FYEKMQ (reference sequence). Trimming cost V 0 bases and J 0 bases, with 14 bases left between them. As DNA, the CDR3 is TGTGCCAGCAGCTTAGGCGCCGCGGCGGGGAACCAAGAGACCCAGTACTTC. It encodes CASSLGAAAGNQETQYF.

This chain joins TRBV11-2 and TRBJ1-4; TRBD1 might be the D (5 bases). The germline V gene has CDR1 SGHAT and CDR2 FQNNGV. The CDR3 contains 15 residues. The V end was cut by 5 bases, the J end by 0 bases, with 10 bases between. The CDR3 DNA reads TGTGCCAGCAGCAGGACACCTGCAACTAATGAAAAACTGTTTTTT. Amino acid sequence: CASSRTPATNEKLFF.

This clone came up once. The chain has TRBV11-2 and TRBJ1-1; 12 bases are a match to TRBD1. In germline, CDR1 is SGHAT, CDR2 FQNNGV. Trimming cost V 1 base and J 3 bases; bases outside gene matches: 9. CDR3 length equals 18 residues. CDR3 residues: CASSLGRGQGARDTEAFF. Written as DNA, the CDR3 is TGTGCCAGCAGCTTAGGCAGGGGACAGGGGGCGCGGGACACTGAAGCTTTCTTT.

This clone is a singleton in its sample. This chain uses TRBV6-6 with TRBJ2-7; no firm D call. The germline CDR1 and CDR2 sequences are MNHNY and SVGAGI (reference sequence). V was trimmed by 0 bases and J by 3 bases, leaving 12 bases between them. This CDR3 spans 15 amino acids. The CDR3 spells CASSYSGRADYEQYF. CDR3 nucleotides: TGTGCCAGCAGTTACTCGGGCCGAGCTGACTACGAGCAGTACTTC.

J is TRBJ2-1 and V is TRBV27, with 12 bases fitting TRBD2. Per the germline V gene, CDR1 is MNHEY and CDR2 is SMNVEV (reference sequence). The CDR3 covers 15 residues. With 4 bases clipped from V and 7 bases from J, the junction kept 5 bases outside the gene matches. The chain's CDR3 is CASSWLAGGSNEQFF. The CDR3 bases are TGTGCCAGCAGTTGGCTAGCGGGAGGGAGTAATGAGCAGTTCTTC.

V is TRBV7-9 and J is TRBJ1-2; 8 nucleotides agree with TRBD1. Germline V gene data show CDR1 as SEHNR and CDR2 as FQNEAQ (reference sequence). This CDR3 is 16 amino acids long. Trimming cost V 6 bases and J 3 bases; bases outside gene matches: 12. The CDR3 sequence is CASSSGQAEVYYGYTF. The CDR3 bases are TGTGCCAGCAGTTCGGGACAGGCGGAAGTATACTATGGCTACACCTTC. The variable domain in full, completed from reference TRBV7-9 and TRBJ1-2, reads DTGVSQNPRHKITKRGQNVTFRCDPISEHNRLYWYRQTLGQGPEFLTYFQNEAQLEKSRLLSDRFSAERPKGSFSTLEIQRTEQGDSAMYLCASSSGQAEVYYGYTFGSGTRLTVV.

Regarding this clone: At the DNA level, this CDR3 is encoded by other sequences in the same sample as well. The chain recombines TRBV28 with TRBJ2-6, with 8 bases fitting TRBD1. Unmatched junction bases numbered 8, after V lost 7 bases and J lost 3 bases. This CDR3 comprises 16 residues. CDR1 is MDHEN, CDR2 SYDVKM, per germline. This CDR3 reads CASIGQGAGGANVLTF. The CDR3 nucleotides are TGTGCCAGCATAGGGCAGGGGGCTGGTGGGGCCAACGTCCTGACTTTC. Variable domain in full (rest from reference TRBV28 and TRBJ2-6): DVKVTQSSRYLVKRTGEKVFLECVQDMDHENMFWYRQDPGLGLRLIYFSYDVKMKEKGDIPEGYSVSREKKERFSLILESASTNQTSMYLCASIGQGAGGANVLTFGAGSRLTVL.

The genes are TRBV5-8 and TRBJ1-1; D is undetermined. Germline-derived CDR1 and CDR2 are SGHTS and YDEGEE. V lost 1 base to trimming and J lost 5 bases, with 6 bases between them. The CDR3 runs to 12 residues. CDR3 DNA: TGTGCCAGCAGCTTGTCGGGAACTGAAGCTTTCTTT. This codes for CASSLSGTEAFF.

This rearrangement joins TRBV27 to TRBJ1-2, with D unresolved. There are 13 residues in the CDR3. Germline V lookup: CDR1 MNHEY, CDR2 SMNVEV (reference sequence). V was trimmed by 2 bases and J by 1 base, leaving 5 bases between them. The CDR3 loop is CASSLGGNYGYTF. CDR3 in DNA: TGTGCCAGCAGTTTAGGCGGTAACTATGGCTACACCTTC.

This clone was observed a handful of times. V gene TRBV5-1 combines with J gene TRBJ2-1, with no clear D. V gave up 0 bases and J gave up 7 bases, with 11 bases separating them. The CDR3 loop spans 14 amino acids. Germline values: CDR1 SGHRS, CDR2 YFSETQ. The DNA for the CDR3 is TGCGCCAGCAGCTTGGCCACTATCGCGAATGAGCAGTTCTTC. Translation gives CASSLATIANEQFF.

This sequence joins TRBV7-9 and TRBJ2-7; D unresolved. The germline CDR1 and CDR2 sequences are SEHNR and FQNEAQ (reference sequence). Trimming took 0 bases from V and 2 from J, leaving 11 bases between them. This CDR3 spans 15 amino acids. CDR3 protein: CASSLAPGPTYEQYF. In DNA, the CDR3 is TGTGCCAGCAGCTTAGCACCGGGCCCAACCTACGAGCAGTACTTC.

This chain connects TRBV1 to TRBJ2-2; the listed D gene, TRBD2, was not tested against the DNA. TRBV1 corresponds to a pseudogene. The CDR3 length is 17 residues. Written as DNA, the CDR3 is TGCACCAGCAGCCAAGATGGACTAGCGGGAGGGACCGGGGAGCTGTTTTTT. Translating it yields CTSSQDGLAGGTGELFF.

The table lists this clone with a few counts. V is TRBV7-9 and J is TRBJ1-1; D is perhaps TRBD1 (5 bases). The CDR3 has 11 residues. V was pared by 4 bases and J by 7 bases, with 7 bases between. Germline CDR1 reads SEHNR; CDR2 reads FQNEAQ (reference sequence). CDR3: CASSSGLEAFF. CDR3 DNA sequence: TGTGCCAGCAGCTCGGGGCTTGAAGCTTTCTTT. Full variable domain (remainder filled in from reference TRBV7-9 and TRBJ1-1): DTGVSQNPRHKITKRGQNVTFRCDPISEHNRLYWYRQTLGQGPEFLTYFQNEAQLEKSRLLSDRFSAERPKGSFSTLEIQRTEQGDSAMYLCASSSGLEAFFGQGTRLTVV.

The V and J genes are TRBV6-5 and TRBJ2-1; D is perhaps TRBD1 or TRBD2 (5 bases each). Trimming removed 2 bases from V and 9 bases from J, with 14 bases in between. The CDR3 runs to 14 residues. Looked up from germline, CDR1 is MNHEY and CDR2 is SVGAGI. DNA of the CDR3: TGTGCCAGCAGTTACGACACCAGAGGGACTGAGCAGTTCTTC. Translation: CASSYDTRGTEQFF.

The CDR3 nucleotides read TGTGCCAGCAGCCAAGCCGGGACAGGATATGGCTACACCTTC. Translating gives CASSQAGTGYGYTF. This sequence joins TRBV16 and TRBJ1-2, with 8 bases aligning to TRBD1. The J segment lost 5 bases and the V segment lost 2 bases, leaving 4 bases of the junction unmatched. The CDR3 is 14 amino acids. The germline gives CDR1 KGHSY, CDR2 FQNENV.